This TCR beta chain originates from a study of response to subunit inactivated influenza vaccine. The CDR3 length is 15 residues. The V gene's germline CDR1 is SGHAT and CDR2 FQNNGV. V was pared by 5 bases and J by 5 bases, with 7 bases of the junction left unmatched. MiXCR was run by TCRdb on the RT-PCR reads, yielding one entry per CDR3 protein. The table records around 790,000 distinct CDR3 sequences, 21% of them present only once. There are many counts of this clonotype. The clonotype comes from a man aged 50 to 59 who received an inactivated influenza vaccine. The sample consisted of PBMCs from blood, taken roughly 5 days after vaccination. The V and J genes are TRBV11-2 and TRBJ2-2; TRBD1 matches 8 bases. CDR3 sequence reads: CASSLRQGYTGELFF. Here the CDR3 DNA reads TGTGCCAGCAGCCTGAGACAGGGGTATACCGGGGAGCTGTTTTTT. Together with reference TRBV11-2 and TRBJ2-2, the CDR3 gives the full variable domain: EAGVAQSPRYKIIEKRQSVAFWCNPISGHATLYWYQQILGQGPKLLIQFQNNGVVDDSQLPKDRFSAERLKGVDSTLKIQPAKLEDSAVYLCASSLRQGYTGELFFGEGSRLTVL.